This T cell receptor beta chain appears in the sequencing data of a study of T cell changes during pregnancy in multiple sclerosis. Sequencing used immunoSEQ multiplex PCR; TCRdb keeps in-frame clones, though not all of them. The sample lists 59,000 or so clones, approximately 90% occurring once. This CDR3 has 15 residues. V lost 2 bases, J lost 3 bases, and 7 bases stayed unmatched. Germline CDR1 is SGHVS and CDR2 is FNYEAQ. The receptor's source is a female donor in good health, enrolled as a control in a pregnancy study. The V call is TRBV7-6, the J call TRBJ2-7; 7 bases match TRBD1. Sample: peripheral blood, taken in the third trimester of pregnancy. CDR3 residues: CASSLSAGDSYEQYF. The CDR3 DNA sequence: TGTGCCAGCAGCTTAAGCGCAGGGGACAGCTACGAGCAGTACTTC.